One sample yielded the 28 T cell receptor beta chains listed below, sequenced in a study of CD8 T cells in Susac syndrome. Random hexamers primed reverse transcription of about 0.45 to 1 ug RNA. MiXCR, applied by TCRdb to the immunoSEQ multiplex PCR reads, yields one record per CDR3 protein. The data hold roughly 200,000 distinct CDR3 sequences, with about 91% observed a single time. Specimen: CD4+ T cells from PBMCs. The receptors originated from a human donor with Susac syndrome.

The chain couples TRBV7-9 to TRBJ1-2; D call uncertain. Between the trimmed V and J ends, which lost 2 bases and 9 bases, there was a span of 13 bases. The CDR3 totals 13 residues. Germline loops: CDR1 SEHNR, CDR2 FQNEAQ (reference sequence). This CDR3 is CASSLSPVYSYTF. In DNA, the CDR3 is TGTGCCAGCAGCTTAAGCCCGGTTTATAGCTACACCTTC.

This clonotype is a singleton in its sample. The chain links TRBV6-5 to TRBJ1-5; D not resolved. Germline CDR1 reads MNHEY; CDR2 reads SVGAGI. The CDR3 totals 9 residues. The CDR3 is CASGQPQHF. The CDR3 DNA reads TGTGCGTCGGGACAGCCCCAGCATTTT.

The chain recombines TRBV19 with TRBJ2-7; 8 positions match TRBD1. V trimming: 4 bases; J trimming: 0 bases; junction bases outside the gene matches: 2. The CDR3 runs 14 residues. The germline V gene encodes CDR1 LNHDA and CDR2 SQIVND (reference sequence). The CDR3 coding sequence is TGTGCCAGTAGTACGGGACAGGTCTCCTACGAGCAGTACTTC. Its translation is CASSTGQVSYEQYF.

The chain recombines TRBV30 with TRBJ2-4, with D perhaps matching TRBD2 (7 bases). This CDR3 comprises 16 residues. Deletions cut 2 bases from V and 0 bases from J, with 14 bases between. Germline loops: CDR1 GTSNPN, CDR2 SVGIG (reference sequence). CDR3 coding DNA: TGTGCCTGGAGTACCCGGGGGGCCCTAGCCAAAAACATTCAGTACTTC. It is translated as CAWSTRGALAKNIQYF.

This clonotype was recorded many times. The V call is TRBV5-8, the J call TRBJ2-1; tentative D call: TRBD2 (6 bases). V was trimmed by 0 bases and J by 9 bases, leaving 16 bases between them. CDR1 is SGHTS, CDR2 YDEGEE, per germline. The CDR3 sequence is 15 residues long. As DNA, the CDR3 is TGTGCCAGCAGCTTGGATCCGGGAGAAGAGGGTGAGCAGTTCTTC. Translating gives CASSLDPGEEGEQFF.

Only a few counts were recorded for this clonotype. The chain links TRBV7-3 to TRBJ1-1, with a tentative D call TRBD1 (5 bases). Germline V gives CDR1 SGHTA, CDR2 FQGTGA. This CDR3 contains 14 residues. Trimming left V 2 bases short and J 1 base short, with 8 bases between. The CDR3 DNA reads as TGTGCCAGCAGCTTAGGGGCAACGAACACTGAAGCTTTCTTT. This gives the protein CASSLGATNTEAFF.

The CDR3 loop reads CASSLRVDLGEQYF. The CDR3 nucleotides are TGTGCCAGCAGTTTACGGGTTGACTTGGGCGAGCAGTACTTC. The chain recombines TRBV28 with TRBJ2-7; D gene ambiguous. The CDR3 is 14 residues long. Between the trimmed V and J ends, which lost 2 bases and 6 bases, there was a span of 14 bases. Germline lookup yields CDR1 MDHEN and CDR2 SYDVKM.

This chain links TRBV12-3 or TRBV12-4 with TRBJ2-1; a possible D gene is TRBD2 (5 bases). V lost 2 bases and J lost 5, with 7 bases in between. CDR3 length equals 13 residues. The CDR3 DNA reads TGTGCCAGCAGTTTAACGGGGAACAATGAGCAGTTCTTC. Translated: CASSLTGNNEQFF.

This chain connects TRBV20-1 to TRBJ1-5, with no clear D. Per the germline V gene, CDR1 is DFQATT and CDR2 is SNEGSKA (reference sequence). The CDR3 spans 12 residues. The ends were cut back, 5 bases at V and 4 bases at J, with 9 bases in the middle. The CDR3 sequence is CSAGRRNQPQHF. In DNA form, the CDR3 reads TGCAGTGCTGGGAGACGGAATCAGCCCCAGCATTTT.

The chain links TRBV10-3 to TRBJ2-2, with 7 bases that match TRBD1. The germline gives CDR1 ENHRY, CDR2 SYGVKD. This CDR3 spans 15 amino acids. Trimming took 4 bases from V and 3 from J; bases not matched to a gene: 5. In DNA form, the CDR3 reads TGTGCCATCAGTGTCCAGGGGGTTGACACCGGGGAGCTGTTTTTT. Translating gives CAISVQGVDTGELFF.

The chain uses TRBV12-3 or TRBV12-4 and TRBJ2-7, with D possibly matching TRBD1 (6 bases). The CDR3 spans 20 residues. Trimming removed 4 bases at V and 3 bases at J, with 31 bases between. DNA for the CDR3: TGTGCCAGCAGTTCATATCTTGGGGGCGGTGGTAGCAGGGCCCTCTACGAGCAGTACTTC. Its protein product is CASSSYLGGGGSRALYEQYF.

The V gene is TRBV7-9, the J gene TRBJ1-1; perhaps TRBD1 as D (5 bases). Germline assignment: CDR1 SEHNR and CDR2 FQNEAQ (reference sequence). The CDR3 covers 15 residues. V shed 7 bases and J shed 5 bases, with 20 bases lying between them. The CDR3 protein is CASIRPGGRRTEAFF. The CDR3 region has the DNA TGTGCCAGCATCAGACCCGGGGGTCGGAGGACTGAAGCTTTCTTT.

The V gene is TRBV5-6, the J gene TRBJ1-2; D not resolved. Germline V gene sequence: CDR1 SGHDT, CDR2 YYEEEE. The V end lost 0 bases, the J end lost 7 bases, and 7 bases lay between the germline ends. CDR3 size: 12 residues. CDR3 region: CASSLAGPGYTF. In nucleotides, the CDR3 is TGTGCCAGCAGCTTGGCGGGTCCTGGCTACACCTTC.

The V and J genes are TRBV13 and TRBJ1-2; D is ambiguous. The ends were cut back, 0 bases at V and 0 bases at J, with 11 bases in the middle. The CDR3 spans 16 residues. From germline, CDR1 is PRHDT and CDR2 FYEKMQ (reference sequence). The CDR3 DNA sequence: TGTGCCAGCAGCTTAGGCCTGACTCCCCCTAACTATGGCTACACCTTC. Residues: CASSLGLTPPNYGYTF.

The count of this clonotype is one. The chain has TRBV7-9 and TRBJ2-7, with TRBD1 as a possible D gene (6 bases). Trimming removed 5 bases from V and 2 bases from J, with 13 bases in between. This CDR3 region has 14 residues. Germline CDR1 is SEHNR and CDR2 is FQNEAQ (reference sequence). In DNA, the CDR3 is TGTGCCAGCAGCACCCGGACAGCCACCTACGAGCAGTACTTC. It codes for CASSTRTATYEQYF.

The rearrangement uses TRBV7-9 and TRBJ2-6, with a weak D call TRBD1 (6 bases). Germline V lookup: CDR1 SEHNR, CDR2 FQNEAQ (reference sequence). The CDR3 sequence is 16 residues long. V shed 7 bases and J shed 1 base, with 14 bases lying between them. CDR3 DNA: TGTGCCAGCAAGAACCGGACAGTTTCTGGGGCCAACGTCCTGACTTTC. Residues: CASKNRTVSGANVLTF. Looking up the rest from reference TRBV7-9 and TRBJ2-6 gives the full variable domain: DTGVSQNPRHKITKRGQNVTFRCDPISEHNRLYWYRQTLGQGPEFLTYFQNEAQLEKSRLLSDRFSAERPKGSFSTLEIQRTEQGDSAMYLCASKNRTVSGANVLTFGAGSRLTVL.

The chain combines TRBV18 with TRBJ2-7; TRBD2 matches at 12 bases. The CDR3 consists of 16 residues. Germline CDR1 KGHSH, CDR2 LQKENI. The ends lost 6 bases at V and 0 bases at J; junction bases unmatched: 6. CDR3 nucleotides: TGTGCCAGCTCGCACGAGACTAGCGGGGGCTCCTACGAGCAGTACTTC. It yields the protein CASSHETSGGSYEQYF.

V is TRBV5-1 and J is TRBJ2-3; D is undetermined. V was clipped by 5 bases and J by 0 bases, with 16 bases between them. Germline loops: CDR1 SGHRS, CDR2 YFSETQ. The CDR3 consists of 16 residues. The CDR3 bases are TGCGCCAGCAGTCCCGAAGATCGTGGGAGCACAGATACGCAGTATTTT. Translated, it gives CASSPEDRGSTDTQYF. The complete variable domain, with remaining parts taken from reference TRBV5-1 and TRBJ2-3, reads KAGVTQTPRYLIKTRGQQVTLSCSPISGHRSVSWYQQTPGQGLQFLFEYFSETQRNKGNFPGRFSGRQFSNSRSEMNVSTLELGDSALYLCASSPEDRGSTDTQYFGPGTRLTVL.

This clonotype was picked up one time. CDR3 DNA sequence: TGTGCCAGCAGAGGGACAGTGAACACTGAAGCTTTCTTT. This encodes CASRGTVNTEAFF. The chain uses TRBV7-2 and TRBJ1-1; 7 nucleotides match TRBD1. Trimming at V came to 6 bases and at J to 0 bases, leaving 1 base not matched to a gene. Germline loops: CDR1 SGHTA, CDR2 FQGNSA. The CDR3 runs to 13 residues.

CDR3 residues: CASSRNRLKSSYNEQFF. DNA for the CDR3: TGCGCCAGCAGCCGCAACAGGTTGAAGAGCTCCTACAATGAGCAGTTCTTC. The rearrangement joins TRBV4-1 to TRBJ2-1; possibly TRBD1 for D (5 bases). The V gene lost 4 bases and the J gene lost 0 bases, with 16 bases spanning the gap. The CDR3 has 17 residues. Germline-derived CDR1 and CDR2 are MGHRA and YSYEKL.

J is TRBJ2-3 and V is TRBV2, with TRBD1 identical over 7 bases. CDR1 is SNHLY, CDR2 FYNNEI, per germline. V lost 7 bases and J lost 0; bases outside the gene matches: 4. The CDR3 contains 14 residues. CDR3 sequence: CASMDRTSTDTQYF. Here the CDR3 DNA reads TGTGCCAGCATGGACAGGACAAGCACAGATACGCAGTATTTT.

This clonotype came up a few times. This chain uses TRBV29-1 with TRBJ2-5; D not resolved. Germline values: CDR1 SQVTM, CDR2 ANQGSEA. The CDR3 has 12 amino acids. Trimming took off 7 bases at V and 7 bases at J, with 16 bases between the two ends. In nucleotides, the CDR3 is TGCAGCGCAATACCAGATTCGGGGACCCAGTACTTC. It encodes CSAIPDSGTQYF.

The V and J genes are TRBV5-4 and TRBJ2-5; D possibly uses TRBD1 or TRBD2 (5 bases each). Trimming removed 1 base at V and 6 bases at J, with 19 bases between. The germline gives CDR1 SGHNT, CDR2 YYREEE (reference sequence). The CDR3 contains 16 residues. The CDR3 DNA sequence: TGTGCCAGCAGCTTGACCCGGGGCGCATCCGCGCAGACCCAGTACTTC. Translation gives CASSLTRGASAQTQYF.

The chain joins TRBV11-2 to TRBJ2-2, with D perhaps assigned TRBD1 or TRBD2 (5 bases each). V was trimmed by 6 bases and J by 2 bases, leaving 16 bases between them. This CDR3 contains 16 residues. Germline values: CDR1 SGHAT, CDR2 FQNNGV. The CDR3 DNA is TGTGCCAGCAGAACGTTTAGTGGGGGAAACACCGGGGAGCTGTTTTTT. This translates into CASRTFSGGNTGELFF.

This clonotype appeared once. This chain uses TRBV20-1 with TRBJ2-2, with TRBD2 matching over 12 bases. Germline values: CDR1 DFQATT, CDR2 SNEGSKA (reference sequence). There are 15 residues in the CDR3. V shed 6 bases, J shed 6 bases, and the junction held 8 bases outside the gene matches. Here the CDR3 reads CSANGGTSGSGELFF. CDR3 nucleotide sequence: TGCAGTGCGAACGGCGGGACTAGCGGGTCCGGGGAGCTGTTTTTT.

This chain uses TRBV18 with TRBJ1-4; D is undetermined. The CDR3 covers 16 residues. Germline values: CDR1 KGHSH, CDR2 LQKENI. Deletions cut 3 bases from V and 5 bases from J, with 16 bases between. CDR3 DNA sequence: TGTGCCAGCTCACCGGTTGCTGGATCAGCAAATGAAAAACTGTTTTTT. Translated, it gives CASSPVAGSANEKLFF.

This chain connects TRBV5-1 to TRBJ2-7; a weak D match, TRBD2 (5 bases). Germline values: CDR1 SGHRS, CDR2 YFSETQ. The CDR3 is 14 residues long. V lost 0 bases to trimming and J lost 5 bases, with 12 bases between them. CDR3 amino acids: CASSLASSFDEQYF. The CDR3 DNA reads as TGCGCCAGCAGCTTGGCCTCTAGCTTCGACGAGCAGTACTTC.

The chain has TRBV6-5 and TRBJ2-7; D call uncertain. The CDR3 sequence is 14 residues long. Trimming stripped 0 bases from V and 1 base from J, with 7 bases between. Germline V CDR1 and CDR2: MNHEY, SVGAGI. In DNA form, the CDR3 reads TGTGCCAGCAGTTACTCGTCCGATTCCTACGAGCAGTACTTC. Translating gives CASSYSSDSYEQYF.